Shown below are 25 T cell receptor beta chains from a single sample sequenced in a study of cytomegalovirus exposure and HLA in healthy donors. Both 60 Vbeta primers and 13 Jbeta primers went into the PCR. Sequencing was performed with immunoSEQ multiplex PCR; in TCRdb, only in-frame clones are kept and a portion is missing. The sample contains under 150,000 clones, about 80% of which appear only once. Sequenced material: PBMCs. The receptors derive from a male donor in good health and CMV-seronegative.

The V and J genes are TRBV10-3 and TRBJ1-1; 8 bases match TRBD1. This CDR3 comprises 14 residues. The J segment lost 3 bases and the V segment lost 11 bases, leaving 11 bases of the junction unmatched. The V gene's germline CDR1 is ENHRY and CDR2 SYGVKD. CDR3 sequence reads: CALSPDREYTEAFF. Written as DNA, the CDR3 is TGTGCCCTTAGTCCGGACAGGGAGTACACTGAAGCTTTCTTT.

The chain uses TRBV28 and TRBJ2-7; TRBD1 aligns across 7 bases. Germline CDR1 is MDHEN and CDR2 is SYDVKM. The trim removed 6 bases at V and 1 base at J, leaving 9 bases unmatched. The CDR3 spans 15 residues. The CDR3 sequence is CASSTSGTESYEQYF. CDR3 in DNA: TGTGCCAGCAGCACATCCGGGACAGAGTCCTACGAGCAGTACTTC.

V is TRBV18 and J is TRBJ1-1, with D hard to call. Looked up from germline, CDR1 is KGHSH and CDR2 is LQKENI. V was trimmed by 3 bases and J by 1 base, leaving 6 bases between them. This CDR3 contains 13 residues. The CDR3 DNA is TGTGCCAGCTCACCGGCCCAGAACACTGAAGCTTTCTTT. Its protein product is CASSPAQNTEAFF.

This clone has a handful of counts. The rearrangement joins TRBV9 to TRBJ1-2; 8 bases are a match to TRBD1. Losses at the gene ends were 3 bases for V and 4 bases for J; bases not matched to a gene: 8. The germline gives CDR1 SGDLS, CDR2 YYNGEE. The CDR3 has 15 amino acids. CDR3 region: CASSGWTGPSYGYTF. CDR3 coding DNA: TGTGCCAGCAGCGGATGGACAGGGCCGAGCTATGGCTACACCTTC.

This clone came up once. The chain has TRBV6-5 and TRBJ1-2; D remains ambiguous. Trimming cost V 7 bases and J 5 bases, with 17 bases left between them. This CDR3 contains 14 residues. The germline CDR1 and CDR2 sequences are MNHEY and SVGAGI. CDR3 residues: CASTNTPQVYGYTF. In DNA, the CDR3 is TGTGCCAGCACCAATACCCCTCAGGTTTATGGCTACACCTTC.

The V call is TRBV18, the J call TRBJ1-2; 8 bases fit TRBD1. Germline V CDR1 and CDR2: KGHSH, LQKENI. The J segment lost 7 bases and the V segment lost 4 bases, leaving 2 bases of the junction unmatched. CDR3 size: 12 residues. The CDR3 sequence: CASSLTGVGYTF. In nucleotides, the CDR3 is TGTGCCAGCTCACTGACAGGGGTTGGCTACACCTTC.

The rearrangement uses TRBV30 and TRBJ1-2; 8 bases line up with TRBD1. The J segment lost 7 bases and the V segment lost 2 bases, leaving 12 bases of the junction unmatched. Germline V gene data show CDR1 as GTSNPN and CDR2 as SVGIG (reference sequence). This CDR3 spans 15 amino acids. CDR3: CAWSKRQGFLLGYTF. The CDR3 nucleotides are TGTGCCTGGAGTAAACGACAGGGGTTTCTACTTGGCTACACCTTC.

This chain joins TRBV7-9 and TRBJ2-2, with D tentatively TRBD2 (6 bases). Germline values: CDR1 SEHNR, CDR2 FQNEAQ (reference sequence). The CDR3 extends over 13 amino acids. V was cut by 4 bases and J by 8 bases, with 11 bases left in between. CDR3 nucleotides: TGTGCCAGCAGCTCCCTACTAGCAGGGGAGCTGTTTTTT. Translated: CASSSLLAGELFF.

The CDR3 DNA follows: TGTGCCAGCAGTCCGGGACAGGAGTACAATGAGCAGTTCTTC. As protein: CASSPGQEYNEQFF. The chain joins TRBV27 to TRBJ2-1; 8 positions match TRBD1. The germline V gene encodes CDR1 MNHEY and CDR2 SMNVEV (reference sequence). The CDR3 consists of 14 residues. With V trimmed by 5 bases and J by 4 bases, 4 bases remained unmatched.

The V call is TRBV7-2, the J call TRBJ2-1; the match to TRBD1 covers 7 bases. The CDR3 runs to 15 residues. CDR1 SGHTA and CDR2 FQGNSA come from the germline V gene. The V segment lost 3 bases and the J segment 2 bases; nucleotides outside the gene matches: 4. The CDR3 spells CASSFTGATYNEQFF. The CDR3 nucleotides are TGTGCCAGCAGCTTCACAGGGGCGACCTACAATGAGCAGTTCTTC.

The rearrangement joins TRBV5-1 to TRBJ1-3; TRBD1 might be the D (6 bases). This CDR3 region has 16 residues. V lost 0 bases and J lost 4, with 14 bases in between. Germline lookup yields CDR1 SGHRS and CDR2 YFSETQ. The CDR3 spells CASSLAAGDIGNTIYF. The CDR3 DNA follows: TGCGCCAGCAGCTTGGCCGCAGGGGACATCGGAAACACCATATATTTT.

This clone appeared once. The genes are TRBV6-1 and TRBJ1-5; no definite D call. CDR1 MNHNS and CDR2 SASEGT come from the germline V gene. Trimming shortened V by 4 bases and J by 6 bases, and 10 bases separated the two germline ends. This CDR3 has 13 residues. The CDR3 bases are TGTGCCAGCAGTGTTTATGGGCGTCAGCCCCAGCATTTT. It translates to CASSVYGRQPQHF.

This clone was found a few times. The chain recombines TRBV5-6 with TRBJ2-7; D uncertain. V shed 1 base and J shed 1 base, with 6 bases lying between them. The CDR3 runs 13 residues. In germline, CDR1 is SGHDT, CDR2 YYEEEE. CDR3: CASSLRSSYEQYF. The CDR3 bases are TGTGCCAGCAGCTTGCGGAGTTCCTACGAGCAGTACTTC.

This sequence joins TRBV19 and TRBJ1-1; a possible D gene is TRBD1 (5 bases). CDR1 is LNHDA and CDR2 is SQIVND in the germline V gene (reference sequence). CDR3 size: 13 residues. V lost 3 bases and J 1 base, leaving 6 bases between the germline ends. In DNA form, the CDR3 reads TGTGCCAGTAGTATGGGGCCGAACACTGAAGCTTTCTTT. Encoded protein: CASSMGPNTEAFF.

Only one count was recorded for this clone. CDR3 sequence (DNA): TGTGCCAGCAGCTTAGTTGGGGGGGCCTACAATGAGCAGTTCTTC. Amino acids: CASSLVGGAYNEQFF. The rearrangement uses TRBV7-2 and TRBJ2-1; 7 nucleotides agree with TRBD2. The CDR3 contains 15 residues. The ends lost 1 base at V and 2 bases at J; junction bases unmatched: 2. Looked up from germline, CDR1 is SGHTA and CDR2 is FQGNSA.

V usage is TRBV6-6 and J usage is TRBJ1-6; D might be TRBD1 (5 bases). Looked up from germline, CDR1 is MNHNY and CDR2 is SVGAGI (reference sequence). CDR3 size: 15 residues. Trimming left V 4 bases short and J 3 bases short, with 10 bases between. CDR3 sequence (DNA): TGTGCCAGCAGTTTCAGGGCAGACTATAATTCACCCCTCCACTTT. Encoded protein: CASSFRADYNSPLHF.

The CDR3 nucleotides are TGCAGCGTTGATGGGGGCCCGGGGGGCGCAGATACGCAGTATTTT. Its protein product is CSVDGGPGGADTQYF. This chain uses TRBV29-1 with TRBJ2-3; possibly TRBD2 for D (7 bases). The V gene's germline CDR1 is SQVTM and CDR2 ANQGSEA. Deletions cut 3 bases from V and 4 bases from J, with 17 bases between. There are 15 residues in the CDR3.

A single count supports this clone. The chain carries TRBV6-5 and TRBJ2-1, with 8 bases identical to TRBD2. Germline CDR1 MNHEY, CDR2 SVGAGI. The CDR3 is 15 residues long. The junction had 9 bases not matched to a gene; V was cut back by 5 bases and J by 6 bases. CDR3 DNA sequence: TGTGCCAGCAGTCGGACTAGCATGGCCCCCAATGAGCAGTTCTTC. Its translation: CASSRTSMAPNEQFF.

This chain joins TRBV19 and TRBJ1-5; unclear D gene. Germline lookup yields CDR1 LNHDA and CDR2 SQIVND (reference sequence). The CDR3 loop spans 13 amino acids. V lost 4 bases, J lost 5 bases, and 9 bases lay in between. CDR3 sequence reads: CASSTGRDQPQHF. In nucleotides, the CDR3 is TGTGCCAGTAGTACCGGGCGGGATCAGCCCCAGCATTTT.

V usage is TRBV4-3 and J usage is TRBJ1-2; TRBD1 matches at 7 bases. Germline V CDR1 and CDR2: LGHNA, YSLEER. The CDR3 consists of 16 residues. The ends lost 1 base at V and 1 base at J; junction bases unmatched: 6. Here the CDR3 reads CASSQGHRGLNYGYTF. The CDR3 coding sequence is TGCGCCAGCAGCCAAGGTCACAGGGGTCTTAACTATGGCTACACCTTC.

The chain is built from TRBV30 and TRBJ2-1; 11 bases are shared with TRBD2. Germline CDR1 GTSNPN, CDR2 SVGIG (reference sequence). After removal of 7 bases from V and 1 base from J, the junction contained 6 bases not matched to a gene. CDR3 length equals 15 residues. The CDR3 DNA sequence: TGTGCCTTAGCTAGCGGGGGGAATTCCTACAATGAGCAGTTCTTC. Protein: CALASGGNSYNEQFF.

This chain connects TRBV4-1 to TRBJ2-5; TRBD2 matches 8 bases. The J call may not be correct, given that the DNA end is closer to TRBJ2-7. The germline V gene has CDR1 MGHRA and CDR2 YSYEKL. The CDR3 runs 16 residues. The CDR3: CASSQDSSGGTYEQYF. CDR3 in DNA: TGCGCCAGCAGCCAAGACTCCAGCGGGGGTACCTACGAGCAGTACTTC.

The chain combines TRBV28 with TRBJ1-2, with 8 bases matching TRBD1. Germline CDR1 reads MDHEN; CDR2 reads SYDVKM. V was pared by 2 bases and J by 7 bases, with 6 bases of the junction left unmatched. CDR3 length: 14 amino acids. The CDR3 is CASSLGQGAFGYTF. CDR3 sequence (DNA): TGTGCCAGCAGTTTAGGGCAGGGGGCTTTTGGCTACACCTTC.

The chain uses TRBV25-1 and TRBJ1-2, with 9 bases fitting TRBD1. The CDR3 runs 15 residues. Germline values: CDR1 MGHDK, CDR2 SYGVNS. J was trimmed by 4 bases and V by 5 bases; bases with no gene match: 8. The CDR3 protein is CASSLPGQGFYGYTF. In DNA, the CDR3 is TGTGCCAGCAGTCTACCGGGACAGGGATTCTATGGCTACACCTTC.

This clone was counted a few times. The genes are TRBV7-2 and TRBJ2-4; D is uncertain. CDR3 length: 14 amino acids. Trimming removed 5 bases at V and 5 bases at J, with 13 bases between. Germline CDR1 is SGHTA and CDR2 is FQGNSA. The CDR3, as DNA: TGTGCCAGCAGCCCCCAATCTAGACAAAACATTCAGTACTTC. Translation gives CASSPQSRQNIQYF.